This is a list of T cell receptor beta chains from one sample in a study of Ad26.COV2.S vaccination and SARS-CoV-2 variants. TCRdb's copy holds only in-frame clones and misses some; the assay was immunoSEQ multiplex PCR. Altogether some 390,000 clones are present, about nine tenths being singletons, with the ten largest covering about 2%. Sequencing was performed on peripheral blood, taken in a trial of Ad26.COV2.S vaccine versus placebo. The receptor source for this set is a person between 18 and 65 years old who received the Ad26.COV2.S COVID-19 vaccine or a placebo. Both conserved end residues are part of each CDR3. The D gene is left open where the match is weak. Clone size, where shown, is once, few, many, or a class for clones that have expanded.

length	V	size	J	D	DNA	CDR3
12	TRBV28	NA	TRBJ1-1	NA	TGTGCCAGCAGGACCCCGCCGTTTGAAGCTTTCTTT	CASRTPPFEAFF
14	TRBV7-2	NA	TRBJ2-1	TRBD2	TGTGCCAGCGCGCCCACTAGCGGGTACAATGAGCAGTTCTTC	CASAPTSGYNEQFF
14	TRBV6-1	NA	TRBJ1-5	NA	TGTGCCAGCACCCAACAGGGTGGGGTAGGGCCCCAGCATTTT	CASTQQGGVGPQHF
17	TRBV28	NA	TRBJ2-4	TRBD2	TGTGCCAGCAGTTTACCCCTAGCGGGAGTGTGGGAAAACATTCAGTACTTC	CASSLPLAGVWENIQYF
16	TRBV9	few	TRBJ2-1	TRBD2	TGTGCCAGCAGCGATAGCGGGAGAGGATCCTACAATGAGCAGTTCTTC	CASSDSGRGSYNEQFF
16	TRBV11-2	once	TRBJ2-1	TRBD2	TGTGCCAGCAGCTTAAGAATTAGCGGGTCCTACAATGAGCAGTTCTTC	CASSLRISGSYNEQFF
14	TRBV30	NA	TRBJ1-1	TRBD1	TGTGCCTGGAGCCAGACAGGGATGAACACTGAAGCTTTCTTT	CAWSQTGMNTEAFF
14	TRBV2	NA	TRBJ2-1	NA	TGTGCCAGCAGTGAGGCTGGGGTGAACAATGAGCAGTTCTTC	CASSEAGVNNEQFF
18	TRBV12-5	NA	TRBJ1-5	TRBD1	TGTGCTAGTGGTTTGGTAGGCAGGGGGATGACGGGCAATCAGCCCCAGCATTTT	CASGLVGRGMTGNQPQHF
15	TRBV19	NA	TRBJ2-1	NA	TGTGCCAGTAGTATAGATTCGGGCCCGAGGAATGAGCAGTTCTTC	CASSIDSGPRNEQFF
16	TRBV5-4	NA	TRBJ1-2	TRBD1	TGTGCCAGCAGCTTGGCCGGACAGGGGGCTAGCTATGGCTACACCTTC	CASSLAGQGASYGYTF
12	TRBV29-1	NA	TRBJ2-5	NA	TGCAGCGTCGTACAGAACCAAGAGACCCAGTACTTC	CSVVQNQETQYF
15	TRBV18	NA	TRBJ2-1	TRBD2	TGTGCCAGCTCACCAGGGACTAGCCTGACGGGTGAGCAGTTCTTC	CASSPGTSLTGEQFF
12	TRBV5-6	NA	TRBJ2-1	TRBD2	TGTGCCAGCAGCTTTACTAGCGATGAGCAGTTCTTC	CASSFTSDEQFF
11	TRBV7-3	NA	TRBJ2-1	NA	TGTGCCAGCAGCTTAGGGCGGGAGCAGTTCTTC	CASSLGREQFF
18	TRBV19	NA	TRBJ1-5	NA	TGTGCCAGTAGTATCCAATATCGACAGAGCAATAGCAATCAGCCCCAGCATTTT	CASSIQYRQSNSNQPQHF
14	TRBV28	once	TRBJ2-7	NA	TGTGCCAGCAGTTTATGGGGAGGGGGCTACGAGCAGTACTTC	CASSLWGGGYEQYF
13	TRBV12-3/TRBV12-4	NA	TRBJ2-7	TRBD1	TGTGCCAGCAGTTCCGCGACAGGGTACGAGCAGTACTTC	CASSSATGYEQYF